The 17 T cell receptor beta chains below were found in one sample sequenced in a study of cytomegalovirus exposure and HLA in healthy donors. Method: immunoSEQ multiplex PCR; TCRdb's copy keeps in-frame clones and lacks some. The data hold some 50,000 clones, with over 85% observed a single time. Sequencing was performed on PBMCs. The receptors were sampled from a woman between 18 and 29 years old in good health and CMV-seropositive.

This clone was seen once. This chain connects TRBV27 to TRBJ2-7; D is ambiguous. Germline V lookup: CDR1 MNHEY, CDR2 SMNVEV (reference sequence). V dropped 3 bases and J dropped 2 bases, with 8 bases sitting between them. The CDR3 has 13 amino acids. The CDR3 loop is CASSLSSTYEQYF. CDR3 DNA sequence: TGTGCCAGCAGTTTGTCCAGTACCTACGAGCAGTACTTC.

This clone appeared once. CDR3 sequence: CASSLGRTSALAHEQFF. In DNA form, the CDR3 reads TGTGCCAGCAGCTTGGGACGTACTAGCGCCTTGGCCCATGAGCAGTTCTTC. This rearrangement joins TRBV5-4 to TRBJ2-1; TRBD2 matches at 7 bases. Per the germline V gene, CDR1 is SGHNT and CDR2 is YYREEE (reference sequence). The CDR3 is 17 residues long. The junction had 14 bases not matched to a gene; V was cut back by 0 bases and J by 8 bases. Full variable domain (missing parts from reference TRBV5-4 and TRBJ2-1): ETGVTQSPTHLIKTRGQQVTLRCSSQSGHNTVSWYQQALGQGPQFIFQYYREEENGRGNFPPRFSGLQFPNYSSELNVNALELDDSALYLCASSLGRTSALAHEQFFGPGTRLTVL.

V and J are TRBV2 and TRBJ2-1; the D is unclear. CDR1 and CDR2 from the germline V gene are SNHLY and FYNNEI. The CDR3 runs to 15 residues. V lost 4 bases and J 6 bases, leaving 16 bases between the germline ends. The CDR3 loop reads CASSVAAVPVNEQFF. The CDR3 DNA reads TGTGCCAGCAGTGTCGCGGCAGTACCAGTCAATGAGCAGTTCTTC.

This rearrangement joins TRBV27 to TRBJ2-1; 8 bases are shared with TRBD2. The V gene end was trimmed by 6 bases and the J gene end by 5 bases; junction bases not matched to a gene: 0. This CDR3 comprises 12 residues. Germline V lookup: CDR1 MNHEY, CDR2 SMNVEV (reference sequence). This CDR3 is CASRLADNEQFF. The CDR3, as DNA: TGTGCCAGCAGACTAGCGGACAATGAGCAGTTCTTC.

This chain uses TRBV4-1 with TRBJ2-7; TRBD2 might be the D (5 bases). The length of the CDR3 is 15 residues. Germline lookup yields CDR1 MGHRA and CDR2 YSYEKL. V dropped 3 bases and J dropped 2 bases, with 14 bases sitting between them. The CDR3 protein is CASSHISEGPYEQYF. CDR3 coding DNA: TGCGCCAGCAGCCATATTAGTGAGGGTCCCTACGAGCAGTACTTC.

This clone showed up just once. The chain joins TRBV6-4 to TRBJ2-3; 8 bases line up with TRBD2. The length of the CDR3 is 15 residues. The V and J ends lost 3 bases and 3 bases, in that order; junction bases with no gene match: 5. CDR1 is MRHNA and CDR2 is SNTAGT in the germline V gene. The DNA for the CDR3 is TGTGCCAGCAGTGAGGGGAAGCGGGAGACAGATACGCAGTATTTT. As protein: CASSEGKRETDTQYF.

The chain links TRBV28 to TRBJ1-6; 8 positions match TRBD1. With V trimmed by 6 bases and J by 5 bases, 3 bases remained unmatched. The CDR3 is 14 residues long. Germline assignment: CDR1 MDHEN and CDR2 SYDVKM. CDR3 sequence: CASRGQVNNSPLHF. DNA of the CDR3: TGTGCCAGCAGGGGACAGGTTAATAATTCACCCCTCCACTTT.

The gene calls are TRBV30 and TRBJ1-5, with D tentatively TRBD1 (5 bases). V lost 2 bases and J lost 6, with 14 bases in between. CDR1 is GTSNPN, CDR2 SVGIG, per germline (reference sequence). This CDR3 is 14 amino acids long. The CDR3 loop is CAWSLGVEGQPQHF. CDR3 sequence (DNA): TGTGCCTGGAGTCTGGGGGTGGAGGGTCAGCCCCAGCATTTT.

V usage is TRBV7-3 and J usage is TRBJ2-3; 11 bases are a match to TRBD2. Germline V CDR1 and CDR2: SGHTA, FQGTGA. V dropped 2 bases and J dropped 4; count of bases not matched to a gene: 8. This CDR3 region has 17 residues. For the CDR3, the DNA is TGTGCCAGCAGCTTAGGGATAGCGGGAGGGGTGGCAGATACGCAGTATTTT. Translated: CASSLGIAGGVADTQYF.

The chain recombines TRBV10-3 with TRBJ2-1; TRBD2 aligns across 10 bases. This CDR3 has 14 amino acids. CDR1 ENHRY and CDR2 SYGVKD come from the germline V gene. V was clipped by 4 bases and J by 9 bases; unmatched bases: 6. In DNA form, the CDR3 reads TGTGCCATCAGTGTTCTAGCGGGAGAGAGTGAGCAGTTCTTC. It specifies CAISVLAGESEQFF.

This clone was counted once. V gene TRBV12-5 combines with J gene TRBJ2-2, with no clear D. The CDR3 is 16 amino acids. From germline, CDR1 is LGHNT and CDR2 FRNRAP. Trimming pared 0 bases from V and 2 bases from J, leaving 10 bases between. This CDR3 reads CASGLVDLLNTGELFF. The CDR3 region has the DNA TGTGCTAGTGGTTTGGTTGACTTACTCAACACCGGGGAGCTGTTTTTT.

V gene TRBV7-8 combines with J gene TRBJ2-1, with TRBD2 identical over 7 bases. Germline CDR1 reads SGHVS; CDR2 reads FQNEAQ. V lost 1 base to trimming and J lost 6 bases; unmatched junction nucleotides: 6. This CDR3 region has 15 residues. CDR3 in amino acids: CASSLGRGRGNEQFF. DNA for the CDR3: TGTGCCAGCAGCTTAGGAAGAGGGAGGGGCAATGAGCAGTTCTTC.

The V gene is TRBV28, the J gene TRBJ2-7; 8 nucleotides agree with TRBD2. V gave up 6 bases and J gave up 3 bases; unmatched junction bases: 13. The CDR3 is 16 residues long. Germline V lookup: CDR1 MDHEN, CDR2 SYDVKM. In DNA, the CDR3 is TGTGCCAGCAGCCTCCCCACTGGGAGCGGGAGCTACGAGCAGTACTTC. Its protein is CASSLPTGSGSYEQYF.

The CDR3 DNA follows: TGTGCCAGCAGTTTATCCCCGGGACTAGCCGGCAATGAGCAGTTCTTC. Its translation: CASSLSPGLAGNEQFF. V usage is TRBV27 and J usage is TRBJ2-1, with 9 nucleotides matching TRBD2. Trimming at V came to 0 bases and at J to 6 bases, leaving 6 bases not matched to a gene. Germline loops: CDR1 MNHEY, CDR2 SMNVEV (reference sequence). The CDR3 totals 16 residues.

A single count supports this clone. The chain carries TRBV30 and TRBJ1-3, with TRBD1 as a possible D gene (5 bases). The CDR3 totals 14 residues. Germline CDR1 reads GTSNPN; CDR2 reads SVGIG (reference sequence). Trimming shortened V by 0 bases and J by 2 bases, and 8 bases separated the two germline ends. Here the CDR3 reads CAWSVGRAGNTIYF. In DNA form, the CDR3 reads TGTGCCTGGAGTGTCGGCAGGGCTGGAAACACCATATATTTT.

The J gene is TRBJ2-1, the V gene TRBV28; D perhaps matches TRBD2 (7 bases). Trimming cost V 4 bases and J 7 bases, with 20 bases left between them. Germline CDR1 is MDHEN and CDR2 is SYDVKM. The CDR3 loop spans 16 amino acids. CDR3 nucleotide sequence: TGTGCCAGCAGTTCACCCGGGGGGCGCGGGTTGAATGAGCAGTTCTTC. This sequence encodes CASSSPGGRGLNEQFF.

V gene TRBV19 combines with J gene TRBJ1-5; D not certain. This CDR3 region has 13 residues. Germline V gene data show CDR1 as LNHDA and CDR2 as SQIVND (reference sequence). V lost 3 bases to trimming and J lost 5 bases, with 8 bases between them. CDR3 in DNA: TGTGCCAGTAGTATTCGCGGTGATCAGCCCCAGCATTTT. This translates into CASSIRGDQPQHF.